Reported below is one T cell receptor beta chain. The data derive from a study of blood T cell repertoires in COVID-19. The overall study: The cDNA or gDNA used as material had been derived from T cells, B-cell-depleted T cells, or PBMCs.

The V and J ends lost 7 bases and 2 bases, in that order; junction bases with no gene match: 4. CDR1 MDHEN and CDR2 SYDVKM come from the germline V gene. The CDR3 is made up of 13 amino acids. Some clones are missing from TCRdb's copy, which holds only in-frame ones; the method was immunoSEQ multiplex PCR. The sample includes approximately 14,000 clones, more than 70% of them seen just once. This chain uses TRBV28 with TRBJ2-5; TRBD1 matches 7 bases. The sample was peripheral blood. This TCR came from a human donor in a cohort sampled during active COVID-19. The CDR3 DNA sequence: TGTGCCAGCACGACAGGGCGGCAAGAGACCCAGTACTTC. Translation gives CASTTGRQETQYF.